Presented here are 20 T cell receptor beta chains from one specimen sequenced in a study of T cell responses to AZD1222 COVID-19 vaccine (dated by TCRdb to 2020 to 2022). The sample's time point, from its label and the paper: baseline before first vaccination. Libraries were prepared through the immunoSEQ multiplex PCR assay. TCRdb took over this immuneACCESS table, retaining in-frame rearrangements with V and J assigned. Such tables are incomplete; in checked studies, under half of the missing clones stem from an unresolved V gene, and the remainder is unexplained. In this sample the table shows about 160,000 clones, roughly nine tenths of which occur a single time. Jointly, the top ten make up around 2% of the sample. The sample consisted of peripheral blood, taken on day 0 of AZD1222 vaccination. The receptor source for this set is an adult in good health.

V is TRBV5-4 and J is TRBJ2-7; tentative D call: TRBD1 (6 bases). This CDR3 is built from 14 residues. Trimming shortened V by 1 base and J by 5 bases, and 13 bases separated the two germline ends. Germline lookup yields CDR1 SGHNT and CDR2 YYREEE (reference sequence). CDR3 region: CASSLTAGVNEQYF. CDR3 sequence (DNA): TGTGCCAGCAGCTTGACAGCAGGGGTCAACGAGCAGTACTTC.

In this sample, this clone turned up a few times. The same CDR3 can be traced to other DNA sequences in this sample. As DNA, the CDR3 is TGTGCCTGGAGTGGGGATAGCAATCAGCCCCAGCATTTT. Protein sequence: CAWSGDSNQPQHF. V and J are TRBV30 and TRBJ1-5; D uncertain. V dropped 1 base and J dropped 0 bases, with 4 bases sitting between them. The germline V gene encodes CDR1 GTSNPN and CDR2 SVGIG (reference sequence). The CDR3 has 13 residues.

The rearrangement uses TRBV2 and TRBJ2-3; perhaps TRBD1 as D (6 bases). Deletions cut 6 bases from V and 0 bases from J, with 10 bases between. The CDR3 totals 14 residues. Germline loops: CDR1 SNHLY, CDR2 FYNNEI. CDR3 amino acids: CASRRQVSTDTQYF. The CDR3 DNA is TGTGCCAGCAGAAGACAGGTTAGCACAGATACGCAGTATTTT.

This chain links TRBV7-2 with TRBJ2-7; D possibly corresponds to TRBD1 (6 bases). V was cut by 5 bases and J by 5 bases, with 10 bases left in between. CDR1 and CDR2 (germline): SGHTA, FQGNSA. The CDR3 consists of 12 residues. CDR3 residues: CASSPQGHEQYF. For the CDR3, the DNA is TGTGCCAGCAGCCCACAGGGCCACGAGCAGTACTTC.

This sequence joins TRBV6-5 and TRBJ2-2; no definite D call. CDR1 is MNHEY and CDR2 is SVGAGI in the germline V gene. The CDR3 sequence is 14 residues long. Between the trimmed V and J ends, which lost 6 bases and 4 bases, there was a span of 12 bases. The CDR3 coding sequence is TGTGCCAGCAGAGTAGAAGGTGGCACCGGGGAGCTGTTTTTT. It encodes CASRVEGGTGELFF.

This clone appeared a single time. The rearrangement joins TRBV28 to TRBJ1-1; D may be TRBD1 (5 bases). CDR1 and CDR2 (germline): MDHEN, SYDVKM. The V gene lost 6 bases and the J gene lost 2 bases, with 10 bases spanning the gap. The CDR3 totals 13 residues. As DNA, the CDR3 is TGTGCCAGCAGCCTGACAGTTAACACTGAAGCTTTCTTT. Translating it yields CASSLTVNTEAFF.

The V and J genes are TRBV7-9 and TRBJ1-4, with D unclear. Germline V gene data show CDR1 as SEHNR and CDR2 as FQNEAQ (reference sequence). The CDR3 loop spans 15 amino acids. V was shortened by 6 bases and J by 5 bases, with 16 bases between the two germline ends. The CDR3 region has the DNA TGTGCCAGCAGTCTAGGACGGGGAACAAATGAAAAACTGTTTTTT. It yields the protein CASSLGRGTNEKLFF.

V gene TRBV11-2 combines with J gene TRBJ2-7; TRBD1 matches 10 bases. V gave up 5 bases and J gave up 6 bases; unmatched junction bases: 7. The length of the CDR3 is 14 residues. Germline V CDR1 and CDR2: SGHAT, FQNNGV. The CDR3 here is CASSPGTGVGEQYF. As DNA, the CDR3 is TGTGCCAGCAGCCCAGGGACAGGGGTGGGCGAGCAGTACTTC.

CDR3 amino acids: CASSREAGAPLHF. The CDR3 bases are TGTGCCAGCAGCAGAGAGGCAGGAGCACCCCTCCACTTT. V gene TRBV7-9 combines with J gene TRBJ1-6; no definite D call. The CDR3 is 13 residues long. V was clipped by 5 bases and J by 11 bases, with 13 bases between them. Per the germline V gene, CDR1 is SEHNR and CDR2 is FQNEAQ (reference sequence).

The V gene is TRBV19, the J gene TRBJ1-2; TRBD1 matches 8 bases. The CDR3 loop spans 13 amino acids. Germline V gene data show CDR1 as LNHDA and CDR2 as SQIVND (reference sequence). Trimming cost V 5 bases and J 6 bases; bases outside gene matches: 5. DNA for the CDR3: TGTGCCAGTAGTTCCCAGGGGGCTGATGGCTACACCTTC. Residues: CASSSQGADGYTF.

This clone was observed a handful of times. This sequence joins TRBV7-2 and TRBJ1-5; D remains unclear. Germline CDR1 is SGHTA and CDR2 is FQGNSA. The CDR3 covers 13 residues. The germline V and J ends were trimmed by 1 base and 2 bases, with 3 bases remaining between them. CDR3 sequence: CASSLDGNQPQHF. The DNA of the CDR3 is TGTGCCAGCAGCTTAGACGGCAATCAGCCCCAGCATTTT.

The genes are TRBV29-1 and TRBJ1-1, with no clear D. This CDR3 has 14 amino acids. Per the germline V gene, CDR1 is SQVTM and CDR2 is ANQGSEA. Deletions cut 5 bases from V and 5 bases from J, with 18 bases between. The chain's CDR3 is CSVPAIKPWTEAFF. Here the CDR3 DNA reads TGCAGCGTTCCTGCGATCAAACCGTGGACTGAAGCTTTCTTT.

The V and J genes are TRBV16 and TRBJ2-7, with TRBD1 matching over 7 bases. The CDR3 length is 14 residues. The junction had 10 bases not matched to a gene; V was cut back by 7 bases and J by 4 bases. CDR1 and CDR2 from the germline V gene are KGHSY and FQNENV. CDR3 region: CASTPLRQGYEQYF. CDR3 nucleotide sequence: TGTGCCAGCACGCCGCTGAGACAGGGATACGAGCAGTACTTC.

This clone has only a few counts. The V call is TRBV6-2 or TRBV6-3, the J call TRBJ2-7; D may be TRBD2 (5 bases). Germline V lookup: CDR1 MNHEY, CDR2 SVGEGT. V was cut by 2 bases and J by 0 bases, with 14 bases left in between. This CDR3 comprises 16 residues. CDR3: CASSYKSPRDSYEQYF. The CDR3, as DNA: TGTGCCAGCAGTTACAAGTCCCCGAGGGACTCCTACGAGCAGTACTTC.

The chain combines TRBV6-2 or TRBV6-3 with TRBJ1-5; no definite D call. Per germline, CDR1 MNHEY and CDR2 SVGEGT. The CDR3 sequence is 13 residues long. V lost 2 bases and J lost 3, with 5 bases in between. CDR3 coding DNA: TGTGCCAGCAGTTACCTGGCCAATCAGCCCCAGCATTTT. It is translated as CASSYLANQPQHF.

The rearrangement uses TRBV7-9 and TRBJ1-6; D perhaps matches TRBD1 (5 bases). Germline V gene sequence: CDR1 SEHNR, CDR2 FQNEAQ (reference sequence). V was cut by 5 bases and J by 6 bases, with 14 bases left in between. The CDR3 has 15 residues. The CDR3 reads CASSTSGTRNSPLHF. In nucleotides, the CDR3 is TGTGCCAGCAGCACATCCGGGACCCGTAATTCACCCCTCCACTTT. Full variable domain (missing parts from reference TRBV7-9 and TRBJ1-6): DTGVSQNPRHKITKRGQNVTFRCDPISEHNRLYWYRQTLGQGPEFLTYFQNEAQLEKSRLLSDRFSAERPKGSFSTLEIQRTEQGDSAMYLCASSTSGTRNSPLHFGNGTRLTVT.

CDR3 nucleotide sequence: TGTGCCAGTAGTACGTCCTCTGGGGCCAACGTCCTGACTTTC. It encodes CASSTSSGANVLTF. The gene calls are TRBV19 and TRBJ2-6; D unclear. CDR3 length: 14 residues. With 4 bases removed from V and 0 bases from J, the gap between germline ends came to 4 bases. Germline CDR1 reads LNHDA; CDR2 reads SQIVND (reference sequence).

The rearrangement joins TRBV6-4 to TRBJ2-2; TRBD1 matches 10 bases. This CDR3 spans 14 amino acids. Looked up from germline, CDR1 is MRHNA and CDR2 is SNTAGT. Germline trimming cut 10 bases from V and 2 bases from J; bases unmatched to any gene: 4. As DNA, the CDR3 is TGTGCCAACAGGACAGGGGGAAACACCGGGGAGCTGTTTTTT. This translates into CANRTGGNTGELFF.

The V call is TRBV6-5, the J call TRBJ1-2; 7 bases are a match to TRBD1. The J segment lost 4 bases and the V segment lost 4 bases, leaving 9 bases of the junction unmatched. The germline V gene has CDR1 MNHEY and CDR2 SVGAGI. CDR3 size: 15 residues. This chain's CDR3 is CASSSSHGTAYGYTF. The CDR3 DNA follows: TGTGCCAGCAGTTCATCACACGGGACAGCCTATGGCTACACCTTC.

This clone was detected once. The chain is built from TRBV21-1 and TRBJ2-7. TRBV21-1 corresponds to a pseudogene. This CDR3 contains 14 residues. The CDR3 sequence: CASSEPGTPYEQYF. The CDR3 DNA follows: TGTGCCAGCAGCGAACCGGGGACGCCCTACGAGCAGTACTTC.